These 8 T cell receptor beta chains were sequenced from one sample in a study of blood T cells in healthy people across ages. With a J-beta primer mix and a sample-barcoded 5' primer, a second PCR ran roughly 6 to 12 cycles. Using its own MiXCR run on the 5' RACE reads, TCRdb lists one record per CDR3 protein. The sample includes 650,000 to 1,000,000 distinct CDR3 sequences, around half seen only once; the top ten take over 15%. The source material was blood. These receptors originate from an elderly man in good health.

Only a few counts were recorded for this clonotype. The rearrangement links TRBV6-6 to TRBJ2-1; TRBD2 matches 13 bases. Germline loops: CDR1 MNHNY, CDR2 SVGAGI (reference sequence). The CDR3 contains 16 residues. Unmatched junction bases numbered 9, after V lost 4 bases and J lost 9 bases. The CDR3 loop reads CASSFPGTSGTVEQFF. CDR3 bases: TGTGCCAGCAGTTTCCCGGGGACTAGCGGGACAGTTGAGCAGTTCTTC.

CDR3: CASSLPDRVDSWKETQYF. As DNA, the CDR3 is TGTGCCAGCAGCCTTCCGGACAGGGTAGATTCGTGGAAAGAGACCCAGTACTTC. The chain has TRBV21-1 and TRBJ2-7; the table gives TRBD1 as D, unverified against the DNA. The end of the DNA fits TRBJ2-5 better, so the J call may be wrong. TRBV21-1 is recorded as a pseudogene. The CDR3 length is 18 residues.

This clonotype was picked up a small number of times. The rearrangement uses TRBV4-3 and TRBJ2-7, with D perhaps matching TRBD1 (6 bases). CDR3 length: 14 amino acids. The V end was cut by 3 bases, the J end by 2 bases, with 11 bases between. CDR1 is LGHNA, CDR2 YSLEER, per germline. This chain's CDR3 is CASSHATGTYEQYF. CDR3 nucleotide sequence: TGCGCCAGCAGCCATGCGACAGGAACCTACGAGCAGTACTTC.

In its sample, this clonotype was seen a few times. The V gene is TRBV30, the J gene TRBJ2-7; weak D call: TRBD1 (7 bases). The DNA end favors TRBJ2-5, so the J call may be wrong. The CDR3 has 12 amino acids. Germline assignment: CDR1 GTSNPN and CDR2 SVGIG (reference sequence). The CDR3 protein is CAWSQGGETQYF. DNA of the CDR3: TGTGCCTGGAGTCAGGGGGGAGAGACCCAGTACTTC.

V and J are TRBV20-1 and TRBJ1-2; 7 bases are a match to TRBD1. The germline V gene has CDR1 DFQATT and CDR2 SNEGSKA (reference sequence). The CDR3 spans 15 residues. The J segment lost 3 bases and the V segment lost 1 base, leaving 8 bases of the junction unmatched. For the CDR3, the DNA is TGCAGTGCTAGAGTCGGACAGGAACACTACTATGGCTACACCTTC. This codes for CSARVGQEHYYGYTF.

The rearrangement joins TRBV27 to TRBJ2-1; TRBD1 agrees at 8 bases. V shed 5 bases, J shed 7 bases, and the junction held 10 bases outside the gene matches. The length of the CDR3 is 15 residues. CDR1 and CDR2 (germline): MNHEY, SMNVEV (reference sequence). CDR3 sequence: CASSLSPGQVNEQFF. The CDR3 region has the DNA TGTGCCAGCAGTCTTTCCCCGGGACAGGTTAATGAGCAGTTCTTC.

V and J are TRBV9 and TRBJ2-5; perhaps D is TRBD1 or TRBD2 (5 bases each). The CDR3 consists of 15 residues. V lost 3 bases and J 5 bases, leaving 17 bases between the germline ends. Germline assignment: CDR1 SGDLS and CDR2 YYNGEE. In DNA, the CDR3 is TGTGCCAGCAGCGCGGGACCGACCACGTGGGAGACCCAGTACTTC. Translation gives CASSAGPTTWETQYF. The variable domain in full, with the rest retrieved from reference TRBV9 and TRBJ2-5, is DSGVTQTPKHLITATGQRVTLRCSPRSGDLSVYWYQQSLDQGLQFLIQYYNGEERAKGNILERFSAQQFPDLHSELNLSSLELGDSALYFCASSAGPTTWETQYFGPGTRLLVL.

V and J are TRBV28 and TRBJ1-6; 7 bases map to TRBD1. The CDR3 spans 14 residues. V shed 10 bases, J shed 7 bases, and the junction held 10 bases outside the gene matches. From germline, CDR1 is MDHEN and CDR2 SYDVKM. CDR3 sequence reads: CAITPGTANSPLHF. The CDR3 coding sequence is TGTGCCATAACCCCCGGGACAGCAAATTCACCCCTCCACTTT.